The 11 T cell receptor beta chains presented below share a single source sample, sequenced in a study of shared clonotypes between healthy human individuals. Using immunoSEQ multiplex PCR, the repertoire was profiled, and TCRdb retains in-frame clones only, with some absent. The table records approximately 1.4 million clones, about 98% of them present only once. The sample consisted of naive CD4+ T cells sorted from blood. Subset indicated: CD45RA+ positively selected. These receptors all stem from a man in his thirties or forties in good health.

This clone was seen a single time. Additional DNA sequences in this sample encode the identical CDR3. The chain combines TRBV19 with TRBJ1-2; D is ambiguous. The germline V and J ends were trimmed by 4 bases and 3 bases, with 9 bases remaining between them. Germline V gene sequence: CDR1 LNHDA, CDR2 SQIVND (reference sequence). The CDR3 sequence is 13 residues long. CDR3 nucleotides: TGTGCCAGTAGTAAGGACCGGGACTATGGCTACACCTTC. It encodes CASSKDRDYGYTF. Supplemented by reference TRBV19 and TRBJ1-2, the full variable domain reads DGGITQSPKYLFRKEGQNVTLSCEQNLNHDAMYWYRQDPGQGLRLIYYSQIVNDFQKGDIAEGYSVSREKKESFPLTVTSAQKNPTAFYLCASSKDRDYGYTFGSGTRLTVV.

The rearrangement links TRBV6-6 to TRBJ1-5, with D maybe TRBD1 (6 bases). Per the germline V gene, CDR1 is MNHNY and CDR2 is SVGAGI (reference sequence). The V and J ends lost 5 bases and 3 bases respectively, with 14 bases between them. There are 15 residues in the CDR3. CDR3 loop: CASSGVGGHNQPQHF. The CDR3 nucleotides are TGTGCCAGCAGTGGGGTGGGGGGCCACAATCAGCCCCAGCATTTT.

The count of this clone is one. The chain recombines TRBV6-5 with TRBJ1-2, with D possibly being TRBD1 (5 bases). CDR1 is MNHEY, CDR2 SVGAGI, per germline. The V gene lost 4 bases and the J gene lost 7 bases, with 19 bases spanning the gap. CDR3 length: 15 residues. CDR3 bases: TGTGCCAGCAGTTCTTCTAGAGGGGACCCCATTGGCTACACCTTC. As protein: CASSSSRGDPIGYTF.

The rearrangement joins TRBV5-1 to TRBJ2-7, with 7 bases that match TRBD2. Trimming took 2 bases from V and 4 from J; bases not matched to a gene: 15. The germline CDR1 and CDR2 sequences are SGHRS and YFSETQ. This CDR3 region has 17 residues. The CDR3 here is CASSFHSNSGEGYEQYF. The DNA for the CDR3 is TGCGCCAGCAGCTTCCATTCAAACAGCGGGGAGGGTTACGAGCAGTACTTC.

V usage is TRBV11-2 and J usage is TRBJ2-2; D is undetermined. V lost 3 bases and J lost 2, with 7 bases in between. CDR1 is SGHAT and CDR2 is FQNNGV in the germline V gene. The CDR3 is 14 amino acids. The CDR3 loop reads CASSFKHNTGELFF. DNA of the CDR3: TGTGCCAGCAGCTTCAAACATAACACCGGGGAGCTGTTTTTT.

CDR3 in DNA: TGTGCCAGCAGCTCTGGCCGGGACCGAGAATTCTCTGGGGCCAACGTCCTGACTTTC. Translating it yields CASSSGRDREFSGANVLTF. The chain uses TRBV5-6 and TRBJ2-6, with D perhaps TRBD1 or TRBD2 (5 bases each). The germline V gene has CDR1 SGHDT and CDR2 YYEEEE. Trimming pared 3 bases from V and 0 bases from J, leaving 19 bases between. This CDR3 has 19 amino acids.

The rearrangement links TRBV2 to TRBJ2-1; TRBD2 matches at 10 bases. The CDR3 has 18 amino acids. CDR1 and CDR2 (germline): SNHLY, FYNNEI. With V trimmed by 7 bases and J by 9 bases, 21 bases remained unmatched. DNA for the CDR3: TGTGCCAGCATCGGGCGGGCTAGCGGGGGTCCAGGGTTGGGTGAGCAGTTCTTC. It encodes CASIGRASGGPGLGEQFF.

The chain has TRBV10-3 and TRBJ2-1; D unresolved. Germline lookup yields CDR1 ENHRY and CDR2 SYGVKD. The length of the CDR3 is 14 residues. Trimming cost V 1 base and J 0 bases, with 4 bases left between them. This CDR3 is CAISELGSYNEQFF. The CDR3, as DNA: TGTGCCATCAGTGAGTTAGGCTCCTACAATGAGCAGTTCTTC.

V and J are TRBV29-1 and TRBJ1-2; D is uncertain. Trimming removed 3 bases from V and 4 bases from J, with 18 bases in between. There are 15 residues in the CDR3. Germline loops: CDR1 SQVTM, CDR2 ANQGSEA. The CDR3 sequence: CSVEVLEQSGYGYTF. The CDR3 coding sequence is TGCAGCGTTGAGGTCCTTGAGCAATCAGGCTATGGCTACACCTTC. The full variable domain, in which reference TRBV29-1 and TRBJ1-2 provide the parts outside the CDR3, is SAVISQKPSRDICQRGTSLTIQCQVDSQVTMMFWYRQQPGQSLTLIATANQGSEATYESGFVIDKFPISRPNLTFSTLTVSNMSPEDSSIYLCSVEVLEQSGYGYTFGSGTRLTVV.

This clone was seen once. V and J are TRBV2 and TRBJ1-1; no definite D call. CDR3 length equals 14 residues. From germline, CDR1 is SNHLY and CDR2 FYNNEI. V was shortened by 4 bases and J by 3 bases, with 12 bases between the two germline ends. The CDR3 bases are TGTGCCAGCAGTGCGGAAGGTTCGGACACTGAAGCTTTCTTT. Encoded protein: CASSAEGSDTEAFF.

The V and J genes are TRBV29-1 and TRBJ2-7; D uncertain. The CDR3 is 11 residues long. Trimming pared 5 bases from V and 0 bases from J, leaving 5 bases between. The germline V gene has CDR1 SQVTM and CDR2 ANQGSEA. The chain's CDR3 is CSVLSSYEQYF. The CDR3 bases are TGCAGCGTTCTGAGCTCCTACGAGCAGTACTTC.